These 21 T cell receptor beta chains were all obtained from the same sample, sequenced in a study of blood T cell repertoires in COVID-19. TCRdb keeps only in-frame clones here, not all; method: immunoSEQ multiplex PCR. The sample contains about 220,000 clones, approximately 81% of which appear only once. Sample: peripheral blood. The source is a woman aged 60 to 75 who had recovered from COVID-19.

The gene calls are TRBV3-1 (or the pseudogene TRBV3-2) and TRBJ2-5; TRBD2 agrees at 8 bases. In germline, CDR1 is LGHDT, CDR2 YNNKEL (reference sequence). Unmatched junction bases numbered 7, after V lost 2 bases and J lost 5 bases. The CDR3 runs 15 residues. The CDR3 here is CASSQTGTRAETQYF. As DNA, the CDR3 is TGTGCCAGCAGCCAAACCGGGACTAGGGCGGAGACCCAGTACTTC.

The V call is TRBV6-5, the J call TRBJ2-1; D ambiguous. Trimming pared 10 bases from V and 0 bases from J, leaving 13 bases between. CDR1 and CDR2 (germline): MNHEY, SVGAGI. There are 14 residues in the CDR3. CDR3 DNA sequence: TGTGCCACCTGTAAAAGGAGCTCCTACAATGAGCAGTTCTTC. Residues: CATCKRSSYNEQFF.

The chain has TRBV7-2 and TRBJ2-2, with D tentatively TRBD1 (6 bases). This CDR3 has 13 residues. CDR1 is SGHTA and CDR2 is FQGNSA in the germline V gene. V dropped 3 bases and J dropped 7 bases, with 9 bases sitting between them. The CDR3: CASSFRGRGELFF. In DNA form, the CDR3 reads TGTGCCAGCAGCTTCAGGGGCCGCGGGGAGCTGTTTTTT.

The gene calls are TRBV6-4 and TRBJ2-3; 10 positions match TRBD2. V lost 5 bases and J lost 1; bases outside the gene matches: 3. Germline CDR1 and CDR2: MRHNA and SNTAGT. The CDR3 consists of 15 residues. The CDR3 is CASSSTSGGTDTQYF. For the CDR3, the DNA is TGTGCCAGCAGTTCCACTAGCGGGGGCACAGATACGCAGTATTTT.

The genes are TRBV30 and TRBJ2-2, with D perhaps matching TRBD1 (6 bases). The length of the CDR3 is 12 residues. The V and J ends lost 1 base and 7 bases respectively, with 7 bases between them. Germline V CDR1 and CDR2: GTSNPN, SVGIG (reference sequence). The CDR3 protein is CAWSDRDGELFF. Written as DNA, the CDR3 is TGTGCCTGGAGTGACAGGGACGGGGAGCTGTTTTTT.

This chain connects TRBV2 to TRBJ1-2; D is ambiguous. The CDR3 sequence is 11 residues long. The V end was cut by 11 bases, the J end by 8 bases, with 15 bases between. Germline assignment: CDR1 SNHLY and CDR2 FYNNEI. CDR3 region: CASWRGLGYTF. The CDR3 DNA reads as TGTGCCTCGTGGCGAGGGCTAGGCTACACCTTC.

This clone has a handful of counts. The chain employs TRBV5-1 and TRBJ1-6, with a tentative D call TRBD1 (5 bases). Deletions cut 0 bases from V and 8 bases from J, with 9 bases between. CDR1 and CDR2 (germline): SGHRS, YFSETQ. The CDR3 spans 14 residues. The chain's CDR3 is CASSLDWGDSPLHF. The CDR3 DNA sequence: TGCGCCAGCAGCTTGGACTGGGGGGATTCACCCCTCCACTTT.

The chain is built from TRBV9 and TRBJ1-3, with no clear D. The CDR3 contains 14 residues. The germline V gene encodes CDR1 SGDLS and CDR2 YYNGEE. V dropped 0 bases and J dropped 3 bases, with 7 bases sitting between them. CDR3 sequence (DNA): TGTGCCAGCAGCGTAGTGAGTAATGGAAACACCATATATTTT. It translates to CASSVVSNGNTIYF.

This clone was detected a few times. V is TRBV4-2 and J is TRBJ1-2, with a tentative D call TRBD1 (6 bases). The CDR3 totals 14 residues. Trimming took 1 base from V and 6 from J, leaving 12 bases between them. CDR1 and CDR2 (germline): LGHNA, YNFKEQ. CDR3 region: CASSQVSRTDGYTF. The CDR3 bases are TGTGCCAGCAGCCAAGTGTCACGGACAGATGGCTACACCTTC.

In its sample, this clone was seen a few times. The rearrangement links TRBV15 to TRBJ2-3, with 8 bases that match TRBD2. CDR1 is LNHNV and CDR2 is YYDKDF in the germline V gene (reference sequence). The CDR3 runs 16 residues. Trimming took 8 bases from V and 6 from J; bases not matched to a gene: 16. CDR3 bases: TGTGCCACCTCGGGGGGGTCGCTTGCGGGGCCCGATACGCAGTATTTT. As protein: CATSGGSLAGPDTQYF.

This clone showed up just once. V is TRBV4-1 and J is TRBJ2-1, with 7 bases lining up with TRBD1. The germline V gene has CDR1 MGHRA and CDR2 YSYEKL. This CDR3 spans 16 amino acids. The J segment lost 5 bases and the V segment lost 4 bases, leaving 11 bases of the junction unmatched. The CDR3 loop is CASSRWGQKRNNEQFF. Here the CDR3 DNA reads TGCGCCAGCAGCCGGTGGGGACAGAAGAGAAACAATGAGCAGTTCTTC.

There are a few counts of this clone. The chain couples TRBV13 to TRBJ2-1; possibly TRBD2 for D (6 bases). The CDR3 has 16 amino acids. Germline CDR1 PRHDT, CDR2 FYEKMQ (reference sequence). Trimming removed 6 bases at V and 9 bases at J, with 24 bases between. The CDR3: CASRTSGTTGVGEQFF. CDR3 nucleotides: TGTGCCAGCAGAACCTCCGGGACCACGGGGGTCGGTGAGCAGTTCTTC. Full variable domain (remainder filled in from reference TRBV13 and TRBJ2-1): AAGVIQSPRHLIKEKRETATLKCYPIPRHDTVYWYQQGPGQDPQFLISFYEKMQSDKGSIPDRFSAQQFSDYHSELNMSSLELGDSALYFCASRTSGTTGVGEQFFGPGTRLTVL.

This rearrangement joins TRBV5-1 to TRBJ2-7; D is unclear. With 1 base removed from V and 5 bases from J, the gap between germline ends came to 13 bases. Germline V gene sequence: CDR1 SGHRS, CDR2 YFSETQ. This CDR3 has 14 residues. The CDR3 spells CASSLSTSRNEQYF. The CDR3 coding sequence is TGCGCCAGCAGCTTGTCAACTTCGAGGAACGAGCAGTACTTC. Full variable domain (missing parts from reference TRBV5-1 and TRBJ2-7): KAGVTQTPRYLIKTRGQQVTLSCSPISGHRSVSWYQQTPGQGLQFLFEYFSETQRNKGNFPGRFSGRQFSNSRSEMNVSTLELGDSALYLCASSLSTSRNEQYFGPGTRLTVT.

The V call is TRBV4-3, the J call TRBJ1-3, with D unclear. This CDR3 is built from 14 residues. Per the germline V gene, CDR1 is LGHNA and CDR2 is YSLEER. Between the trimmed V and J ends, which lost 3 bases and 4 bases, there was a span of 10 bases. In DNA, the CDR3 is TGCGCCAGCAGCCATGGTGGAGTCGGAAACACCATATATTTT. Amino acid sequence: CASSHGGVGNTIYF.

J is TRBJ2-6 and V is TRBV5-5; D unclear. The CDR3 runs to 15 residues. Germline CDR1 reads SGHKS; CDR2 reads YYEKEE (reference sequence). The V end lost 0 bases, the J end lost 4 bases, and 8 bases lay between the germline ends. The CDR3 loop reads CASSLETTGANVLTF. The CDR3, as DNA: TGTGCCAGCAGCTTGGAAACGACAGGGGCCAACGTCCTGACTTTC.

The chain couples TRBV10-3 to TRBJ2-7; 9 bases align to TRBD1. Trimming took 11 bases from V and 4 from J; bases not matched to a gene: 6. Germline V CDR1 and CDR2: ENHRY, SYGVKD. The CDR3 has 12 residues. The CDR3 DNA follows: TGTGCCGCGGGACAGGGAAAGTACGAGCAGTACTTC. Protein: CAAGQGKYEQYF.

The V and J genes are TRBV7-9 and TRBJ2-7; 7 positions match TRBD1. The V gene end was trimmed by 7 bases and the J gene end by 3 bases; junction bases not matched to a gene: 15. The germline CDR1 and CDR2 sequences are SEHNR and FQNEAQ (reference sequence). This CDR3 spans 16 amino acids. DNA for the CDR3: TGTGCCAGCACCAATTTGGATCGGACAGGAGACTACGAGCAGTACTTC. This sequence encodes CASTNLDRTGDYEQYF. The full variable domain, completed using reference TRBV7-9 and TRBJ2-7, is DTGVSQNPRHKITKRGQNVTFRCDPISEHNRLYWYRQTLGQGPEFLTYFQNEAQLEKSRLLSDRFSAERPKGSFSTLEIQRTEQGDSAMYLCASTNLDRTGDYEQYFGPGTRLTVT.

The rearrangement uses TRBV24-1 and TRBJ2-1; 7 bases align to TRBD1. The CDR3 has 16 residues. Germline CDR1 is KGHDR and CDR2 is SFDVKD. Trimming cost V 2 bases and J 3 bases; bases outside gene matches: 6. The CDR3 bases are TGTGCCACCAGTGATTCGACAGGGAATAACTACAATGAGCAGTTCTTC. It encodes CATSDSTGNNYNEQFF.

The rearrangement links TRBV19 to TRBJ1-1, with a tentative D call TRBD1 (6 bases). The V and J ends lost 3 bases and 4 bases respectively, with 9 bases between them. The length of the CDR3 is 13 residues. The V gene's germline CDR1 is LNHDA and CDR2 SQIVND (reference sequence). CDR3 coding DNA: TGTGCCAGTAGTATGGGAGGGGGCACTGAAGCTTTCTTT. It is translated as CASSMGGGTEAFF. Variable domain in full (rest from reference TRBV19 and TRBJ1-1): DGGITQSPKYLFRKEGQNVTLSCEQNLNHDAMYWYRQDPGQGLRLIYYSQIVNDFQKGDIAEGYSVSREKKESFPLTVTSAQKNPTAFYLCASSMGGGTEAFFGQGTRLTVV.

This clone was recorded once. The J gene is TRBJ2-6, the V gene TRBV15; D ambiguous. Trimming cost V 1 base and J 0 bases, with 4 bases left between them. CDR3 length equals 15 residues. CDR1 and CDR2 from the germline V gene are LNHNV and YYDKDF (reference sequence). CDR3 region: CATSRGLSGANVLTF. DNA of the CDR3: TGTGCCACCAGCAGAGGTCTCTCTGGGGCCAACGTCCTGACTTTC.

The rearrangement uses TRBV7-2 and TRBJ2-1; 9 bases align to TRBD2. The CDR3 has 15 amino acids. Losses at the gene ends were 1 base for V and 10 bases for J; bases not matched to a gene: 8. CDR1 and CDR2 (germline): SGHTA, FQGNSA. The CDR3 nucleotides read TGTGCCAGCAGCTTAGGCGGGGGGGGGAACAGGGAGCAGTTCTTC. As protein: CASSLGGGGNREQFF.